These 20 T cell receptor beta chains came from one sample sequenced in a study of T cell responses to AZD1222 COVID-19 vaccine. Assay: immunoSEQ multiplex PCR; the TCRdb copy retains only in-frame clones and omits some. The data hold just over 90,000 clones, with around 87% observed a single time. The material sequenced was peripheral blood, taken 28 days after the second AZD1222 dose. The receptors originated from an adult who received the AZD1222 COVID-19 vaccine.

The genes are TRBV2 and TRBJ1-1, with D uncertain. The V gene's germline CDR1 is SNHLY and CDR2 FYNNEI. This CDR3 region has 12 residues. Trimming cost V 8 bases and J 7 bases, with 14 bases left between them. This chain's CDR3 is CASSIPGLEAFF. CDR3 bases: TGTGCCAGCTCTATTCCGGGTCTTGAAGCTTTCTTT.

This chain uses TRBV14 with TRBJ2-7; D possibly corresponds to TRBD1 (5 bases). The CDR3 consists of 15 residues. The germline gives CDR1 SGHDN, CDR2 FVKESK. V was cut by 0 bases and J by 7 bases, with 16 bases left in between. CDR3 nucleotides: TGTGCCAGCAGCCAAGACCCACCCAGGGTCAGGGAGCAGTACTTC. Translated: CASSQDPPRVREQYF.

The chain links TRBV7-9 to TRBJ1-1; D is unresolved. Looked up from germline, CDR1 is SEHNR and CDR2 is FQNEAQ (reference sequence). Trimming removed 7 bases at V and 3 bases at J, with 15 bases between. CDR3 length: 14 residues. Written as DNA, the CDR3 is TGTGCCAGCAACCTATTTGGGAAGGACACTGAAGCTTTCTTT. Amino acids: CASNLFGKDTEAFF.

V usage is TRBV2 and J usage is TRBJ2-2; 10 nucleotides align to TRBD2. The CDR3 runs to 17 residues. With V trimmed by 7 bases and J by 4 bases, 12 bases remained unmatched. The germline gives CDR1 SNHLY, CDR2 FYNNEI. The CDR3: CASTPRAGGPSTGELFF. In nucleotides, the CDR3 is TGTGCCAGCACCCCGCGAGCGGGAGGGCCTAGCACCGGGGAGCTGTTTTTT.

The chain combines TRBV30 with TRBJ2-3; tentative D call: TRBD2 (5 bases). Germline V lookup: CDR1 GTSNPN, CDR2 SVGIG (reference sequence). The CDR3 runs 15 residues. The V and J ends lost 3 bases and 3 bases respectively, with 16 bases between them. The CDR3 nucleotides are TGTGCCTGGAGCACGTTGGGCGGGCTGACAGATACGCAGTATTTT. Translation gives CAWSTLGGLTDTQYF.

The J gene is TRBJ1-2, the V gene TRBV10-3; D unresolved. Germline V lookup: CDR1 ENHRY, CDR2 SYGVKD. The CDR3 length is 15 residues. The V end lost 0 bases, the J end lost 6 bases, and 14 bases lay between the germline ends. The CDR3 bases are TGTGCCATCAGTGAGTCGGCAGGTCCTTGGGATGGCTACACCTTC. It encodes CAISESAGPWDGYTF.

This clone was detected only once. The V gene is TRBV6-5, the J gene TRBJ2-7; 11 bases align to TRBD2. The CDR3 sequence is 15 residues long. After removal of 4 bases from V and 5 bases from J, the junction contained 7 bases not matched to a gene. Germline assignment: CDR1 MNHEY and CDR2 SVGAGI. The CDR3 loop is CASSLAGGGGHEQYF. For the CDR3, the DNA is TGTGCCAGCAGTTTAGCGGGAGGGGGGGGCCACGAGCAGTACTTC.

V usage is TRBV7-2 and J usage is TRBJ2-5; 13 bases are shared with TRBD2. V gave up 4 bases and J gave up 2 bases; unmatched junction bases: 1. Germline CDR1 and CDR2: SGHTA and FQGNSA. The CDR3 is made up of 15 amino acids. CDR3 loop: CASSWGLAGQETQYF. The DNA of the CDR3 is TGTGCCAGCAGCTGGGGACTAGCGGGGCAAGAGACCCAGTACTTC.

The chain has TRBV5-1 and TRBJ1-2; no firm D call. This CDR3 is built from 13 residues. Germline V lookup: CDR1 SGHRS, CDR2 YFSETQ. Trimming stripped 4 bases from V and 8 bases from J, with 15 bases between. CDR3 loop: CASSPGQLGGYTF. In nucleotides, the CDR3 is TGCGCCAGCAGCCCTGGGCAGCTTGGCGGCTACACCTTC.

This clone has a single count. V usage is TRBV30 and J usage is TRBJ2-2; D may be TRBD1 (6 bases). The CDR3 extends over 13 amino acids. With 3 bases removed from V and 1 base from J, the gap between germline ends came to 6 bases. Germline V gene sequence: CDR1 GTSNPN, CDR2 SVGIG (reference sequence). Written as DNA, the CDR3 is TGTGCCTGGAGGGGACAGAACACCGGGGAGCTGTTTTTT. This translates into CAWRGQNTGELFF.

The table lists this clone with a few counts. The rearrangement links TRBV7-2 to TRBJ1-1; no firm D call. This CDR3 has 16 residues. CDR1 SGHTA and CDR2 FQGNSA come from the germline V gene. Trimming stripped 1 base from V and 0 bases from J, with 12 bases between. CDR3 sequence reads: CASSLEAWVVNTEAFF. The CDR3, as DNA: TGTGCCAGCAGCTTAGAAGCTTGGGTCGTGAACACTGAAGCTTTCTTT. The full variable domain, rest sourced from reference TRBV7-2 and TRBJ1-1, is GAGVSQSPSNKVTEKGKDVELRCDPISGHTALYWYRQSLGQGLEFLIYFQGNSAPDKSGLPSDRFSAERTGGSVSTLTIQRTQQEDSAVYLCASSLEAWVVNTEAFFGQGTRLTVV.

The chain has TRBV6-5 and TRBJ2-1; possibly TRBD1 or TRBD2 for D (7 bases each). The CDR3 loop spans 12 amino acids. Germline CDR1 is MNHEY and CDR2 is SVGAGI. Deletions cut 4 bases from V and 16 bases from J, with 17 bases between. CDR3 region: CASSSTPGGEFF. The CDR3 DNA reads TGTGCCAGCAGTTCTACCCCAGGGGGGGAATTCTTC.

The chain carries TRBV6-1 and TRBJ2-3; D unclear. Germline CDR1 is MNHNS and CDR2 is SASEGT. The V and J ends lost 2 bases and 4 bases respectively, with 13 bases between them. CDR3 length: 15 residues. CDR3 DNA: TGTGCCAGCAGTGAACAGGATTCCGGTGCAGATACGCAGTATTTT. It encodes CASSEQDSGADTQYF.

This clone has just a few counts. The J gene is TRBJ1-5, the V gene TRBV2, with unresolved D. The CDR3 is 13 residues long. Germline CDR1 SNHLY, CDR2 FYNNEI. With 4 bases removed from V and 4 bases from J, the gap between germline ends came to 8 bases. CDR3 sequence reads: CASSATVNQPQHF. DNA of the CDR3: TGTGCCAGCAGTGCGACGGTGAATCAGCCCCAGCATTTT.

The V gene is TRBV20-1, the J gene TRBJ1-1; 10 bases align to TRBD1. V lost 3 bases to trimming and J lost 4 bases; unmatched junction nucleotides: 2. Germline-derived CDR1 and CDR2 are DFQATT and SNEGSKA (reference sequence). This CDR3 contains 13 residues. As DNA, the CDR3 is TGCAGTGCTAGTAGGACAGGGGGCACTGAAGCTTTCTTT. Residues: CSASRTGGTEAFF.

The chain carries TRBV2 and TRBJ1-5; no firm D call. Between the trimmed V and J ends, which lost 9 bases and 1 base, there was a span of 10 bases. The CDR3 has 13 amino acids. The germline gives CDR1 SNHLY, CDR2 FYNNEI. In nucleotides, the CDR3 is TGTGCCAGTAGGAGGTTAAGCAATCAGCCCCAGCATTTT. Protein: CASRRLSNQPQHF.

The chain employs TRBV12-3 or TRBV12-4 and TRBJ1-1, with D uncertain. Trimming cost V 6 bases and J 6 bases, with 14 bases left between them. CDR3 length: 13 residues. This CDR3 reads CASSPRGQSEAFF. The CDR3, as DNA: TGTGCCAGCAGCCCCCGGGGTCAGTCTGAAGCTTTCTTT.

V and J are TRBV3-1 (or the pseudogene TRBV3-2) and TRBJ2-3; D gene uncertain. The V gene's germline CDR1 is LGHDT and CDR2 YNNKEL (reference sequence). V was clipped by 0 bases and J by 4 bases, with 11 bases between them. CDR3 size: 15 residues. The DNA of the CDR3 is TGTGCCAGCAGCCAAGACGGGTCGGGTGCAGATACGCAGTATTTT. It encodes CASSQDGSGADTQYF.

The chain carries TRBV6-5 and TRBJ1-4; TRBD1 is a possible D gene (6 bases). Trimming pared 7 bases from V and 3 bases from J, leaving 6 bases between. The CDR3 has 12 amino acids. Germline lookup yields CDR1 MNHEY and CDR2 SVGAGI. CDR3 in amino acids: CASNRANEKLFF. The DNA of the CDR3 is TGTGCCAGCAACAGGGCTAATGAAAAACTGTTTTTT.

The chain uses TRBV2 and TRBJ1-4; D is uncertain. V lost 6 bases and J lost 8, with 13 bases in between. Germline loops: CDR1 SNHLY, CDR2 FYNNEI. This CDR3 has 13 amino acids. The CDR3 DNA reads TGTGCCAGCAGACAACTGGAGGCCGAAAAACTGTTTTTT. Translating it yields CASRQLEAEKLFF. The whole variable domain, filled in from reference TRBV2 and TRBJ1-4, reads EPEVTQTPSHQVTQMGQEVILRCVPISNHLYFYWYRQILGQKVEFLVSFYNNEISEKSEIFDDQFSVERPDGSNFTLKIRSTKLEDSAMYFCASRQLEAEKLFFGSGTQLSVL.